This T cell receptor beta chain was observed in a study of post-analysis software for immune sequencing data. Study in general: The patients showed relapsing-remitting, secondary progressive and progressive-relapsing multiple sclerosis courses.

A remark on this clonotype: What it binds is unknown.

Study results and caveats: Significantly lower normalized Chao1 diversity was found in patients with multiple sclerosis relative to controls. Five or six TRBV segments were significantly more frequent in patients than in controls. TRBV5-6, TRBV5-1 and TRBV20-1 were among these segments. By F measure, samples from a shared preparation batch strongly co-clustered.

Libraries were made from TCR beta cDNA, and they carried unique molecular identifiers. There were about 0.85 to 11 million T cells, and about 540,000 cDNA molecules came from them. TCRdb passed the PCR reads through MiXCR, listing each CDR3 protein once. The sample includes about 430,000 distinct CDR3 sequences, about 40% of them seen just once. V dropped 3 bases and J dropped 8 bases, with 18 bases sitting between them. The germline V gene encodes CDR1 SGHRS and CDR2 YFSETQ. This CDR3 contains 15 residues. Sequenced sample: blood. The TCR sequence derives from a girl aged 2-10 years with multiple sclerosis. The chain combines TRBV5-1 with TRBJ2-1; no definite D call. CDR3 coding DNA: TGCGCCAGCAGCTCGATACCGGGCCCCGGGTATGAGCAGTTCTTC. Its protein product is CASSSIPGPGYEQFF.